This entry is about one T cell receptor beta chain. This entry is derived from a study of OX40 agonist ivuxolimab in advanced cancers. In the study overall: At doses from 0.01 to 10 mg/kg, patients were given intravenous ivuxolimab every 2 weeks. Hepatocellular carcinoma, melanoma, renal cell or head and neck cancer affected the dose-escalation patients.

This CDR3 has 12 residues. Germline CDR1 PRHDT, CDR2 FYEKMQ (reference sequence). Trimming took off 5 bases at V and 8 bases at J, with 12 bases between the two ends. The method was immunoSEQ multiplex PCR; TCRdb's version includes in-frame clones alone and lacks a portion of them. The data contain 37,000 or so clones, roughly 87% of them seen just once; the ten biggest clones take up 15% to 20%. The V call is TRBV13, the J call TRBJ1-2; weak D call: TRBD1 (6 bases). Sequenced here: CD4+ or CD8+ T cells sorted from blood, sampled in a trial of the OX40 agonist ivuxolimab. This clonotype originated in an adult with an advanced solid tumor such as melanoma, head and neck, liver or kidney cancer. CDR3 sequence reads: CASSLSGDGYTF. The CDR3 nucleotides are TGTGCCAGCAGCCTGTCAGGGGACGGCTACACCTTC.